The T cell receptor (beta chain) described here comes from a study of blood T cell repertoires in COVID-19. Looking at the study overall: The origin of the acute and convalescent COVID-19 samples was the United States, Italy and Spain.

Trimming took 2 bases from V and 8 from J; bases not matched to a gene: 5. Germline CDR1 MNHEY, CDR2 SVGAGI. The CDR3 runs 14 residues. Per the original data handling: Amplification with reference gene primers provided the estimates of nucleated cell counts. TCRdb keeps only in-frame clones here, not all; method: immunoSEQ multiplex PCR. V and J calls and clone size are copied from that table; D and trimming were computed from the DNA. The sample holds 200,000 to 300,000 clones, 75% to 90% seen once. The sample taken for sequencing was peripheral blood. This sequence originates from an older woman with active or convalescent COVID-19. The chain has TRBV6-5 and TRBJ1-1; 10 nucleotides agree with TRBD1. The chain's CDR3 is CASSYRDRGPEAFF. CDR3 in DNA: TGTGCCAGCAGTTACAGGGACAGGGGCCCAGAAGCTTTCTTT.